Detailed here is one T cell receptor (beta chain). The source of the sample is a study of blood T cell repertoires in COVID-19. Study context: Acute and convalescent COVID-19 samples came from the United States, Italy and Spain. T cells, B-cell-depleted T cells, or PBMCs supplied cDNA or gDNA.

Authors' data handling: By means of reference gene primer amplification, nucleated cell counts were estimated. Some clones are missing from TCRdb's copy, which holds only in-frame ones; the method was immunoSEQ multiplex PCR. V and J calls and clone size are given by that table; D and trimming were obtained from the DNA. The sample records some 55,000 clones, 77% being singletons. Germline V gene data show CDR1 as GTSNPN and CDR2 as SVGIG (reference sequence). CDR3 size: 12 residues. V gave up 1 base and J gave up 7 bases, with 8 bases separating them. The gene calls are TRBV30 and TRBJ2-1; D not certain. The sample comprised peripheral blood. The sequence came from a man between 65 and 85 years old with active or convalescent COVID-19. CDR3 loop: CAWSDSPNEQFF. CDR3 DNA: TGTGCCTGGAGTGACTCTCCAAATGAGCAGTTCTTC. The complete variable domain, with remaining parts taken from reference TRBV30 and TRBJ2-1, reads SQTIHQWPATLVQPVGSPLSLECTVEGTSNPNLYWYRQAAGRGLQLLFYSVGIGQISSEVPQNLSASRPQDRQFILSSKKLLLSDSGFYLCAWSDSPNEQFFGPGTRLTVL.